The 5 T cell receptor beta chains presented below share a single source sample, sequenced in a study of blood T cell repertoires in COVID-19. The repertoire was sequenced with immunoSEQ multiplex PCR; TCRdb's copy has only in-frame clones and lacks some. The table lists 150,000 to 200,000 clones, approximately 80% of them singletons, with roughly 11% in the top ten. The source material was peripheral blood. These receptors were collected from a human donor in a cohort sampled during active COVID-19.

This rearrangement joins TRBV5-6 to TRBJ1-6, with 7 nucleotides matching TRBD1. The V gene end was trimmed by 2 bases and the J gene end by 4 bases; junction bases not matched to a gene: 12. CDR1 is SGHDT and CDR2 is YYEEEE in the germline V gene. This CDR3 is built from 18 residues. Written as DNA, the CDR3 is TGTGCCAGCAGCTTACCGCCATCGACAGGGAATTATAATTCACCCCTCCACTTT. Translating it yields CASSLPPSTGNYNSPLHF.

The V gene is TRBV10-3, the J gene TRBJ2-1; D not resolved. The CDR3 loop spans 16 amino acids. Trimming took 0 bases from V and 6 from J, leaving 15 bases between them. The germline V gene encodes CDR1 ENHRY and CDR2 SYGVKD. The CDR3 bases are TGTGCCATCAGTGAGTCGTCTGGGCTCGCCATCAATGAGCAGTTCTTC. Protein sequence: CAISESSGLAINEQFF.

The chain recombines TRBV7-8 with TRBJ2-1; the match to TRBD1 covers 10 bases. The length of the CDR3 is 16 residues. Germline lookup yields CDR1 SGHVS and CDR2 FQNEAQ. Unmatched junction bases numbered 7, after V lost 6 bases and J lost 2 bases. The CDR3 DNA follows: TGTGCCAGCAGTTTCGAGGGACAGGGGACCTACAATGAGCAGTTCTTC. It specifies CASSFEGQGTYNEQFF.

This chain joins TRBV11-2 and TRBJ1-1, with unresolved D. Germline assignment: CDR1 SGHAT and CDR2 FQNNGV. The CDR3 loop spans 13 amino acids. Trimming stripped 1 base from V and 9 bases from J, with 12 bases between. The DNA for the CDR3 is TGTGCCAGCAGCTTAGTAGCAGATCAAAAAGCTTTCTTT. Its translation: CASSLVADQKAFF.

The CDR3 DNA reads as TGCAGTGCTACTGAATCGGGTCAGCCCCAGCATTTT. Its protein product is CSATESGQPQHF. The chain combines TRBV20-1 with TRBJ1-5; the D is unclear. Trimming removed 4 bases from V and 6 bases from J, with 10 bases in between. The CDR3 is made up of 12 amino acids. The germline gives CDR1 DFQATT, CDR2 SNEGSKA (reference sequence).